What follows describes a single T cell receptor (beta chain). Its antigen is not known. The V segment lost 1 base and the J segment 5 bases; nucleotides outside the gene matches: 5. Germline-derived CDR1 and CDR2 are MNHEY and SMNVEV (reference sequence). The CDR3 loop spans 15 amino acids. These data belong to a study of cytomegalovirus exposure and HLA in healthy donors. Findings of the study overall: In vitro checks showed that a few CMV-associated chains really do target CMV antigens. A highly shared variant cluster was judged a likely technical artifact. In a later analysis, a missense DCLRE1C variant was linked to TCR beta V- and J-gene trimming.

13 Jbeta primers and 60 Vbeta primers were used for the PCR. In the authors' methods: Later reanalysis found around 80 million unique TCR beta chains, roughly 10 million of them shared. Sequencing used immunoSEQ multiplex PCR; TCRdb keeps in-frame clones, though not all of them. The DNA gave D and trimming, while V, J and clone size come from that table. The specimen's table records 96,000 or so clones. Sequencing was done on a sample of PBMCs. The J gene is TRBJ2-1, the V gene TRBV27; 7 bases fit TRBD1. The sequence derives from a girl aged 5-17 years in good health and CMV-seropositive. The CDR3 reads CASSLLGQNNNEQFF. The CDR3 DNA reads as TGTGCCAGCAGTTTATTGGGACAGAATAACAATGAGCAGTTCTTC.